Each of the 27 T cell receptor beta chains below was sequenced from the same sample in a study of blood T cell repertoires in COVID-19. The assay was immunoSEQ multiplex PCR, and TCRdb's table has in-frame clones only and misses some. The table has roughly 46,000 clones, 80% to 90% seen once. Sequenced sample: peripheral blood. The receptor set was obtained from a human donor in a cohort sampled during active COVID-19. The donor label of this sample is uncertain.

As DNA, the CDR3 is TGTGCCAGTAGTTTTGACAGTGCGAGCTCTGGAAACACCATATATTTT. It specifies CASSFDSASSGNTIYF. This rearrangement joins TRBV19 to TRBJ1-3, with a weak D call TRBD1 (5 bases). The CDR3 loop spans 16 amino acids. Between the trimmed V and J ends, which lost 5 bases and 0 bases, there was a span of 14 bases. The germline CDR1 and CDR2 sequences are LNHDA and SQIVND (reference sequence).

The rearrangement joins TRBV19 to TRBJ1-5, with D possibly being TRBD1 (6 bases). Germline V gives CDR1 LNHDA, CDR2 SQIVND (reference sequence). Trimming left V 5 bases short and J 5 bases short, with 16 bases between. The CDR3 length is 15 residues. The CDR3 sequence is CASSGAGGLDQPQHF. CDR3 sequence (DNA): TGTGCCAGTAGTGGGGCCGGGGGGCTGGATCAGCCCCAGCATTTT.

The chain recombines TRBV5-1 with TRBJ2-7, with TRBD2 matching 14 bases. CDR3 length equals 17 residues. Germline V gives CDR1 SGHRS, CDR2 YFSETQ. The J segment lost 2 bases and the V segment lost 4 bases, leaving 8 bases of the junction unmatched. This CDR3 is CASSPGLAGGAPYEQYF. The CDR3 bases are TGCGCCAGCAGCCCTGGACTAGCGGGGGGCGCACCCTACGAGCAGTACTTC.

The chain carries TRBV2 and TRBJ2-7, with 11 positions matching TRBD2. J lost 3 bases, V lost 2 bases, and 3 bases had no gene match. Germline V gives CDR1 SNHLY, CDR2 FYNNEI. The CDR3 runs to 15 residues. CDR3 amino acids: CASSEHGTSGYEQYF. The CDR3 DNA reads as TGTGCCAGCAGTGAACACGGGACTAGCGGCTACGAGCAGTACTTC.

CDR3 nucleotides: TGTGCCAGCAGTTACCAGCGGGGGGCCGGAAATGAGCAGTTCTTC. It codes for CASSYQRGAGNEQFF. The genes are TRBV6-6 and TRBJ2-1, with 9 bases fitting TRBD2. Germline CDR1 MNHNY, CDR2 SVGAGI (reference sequence). The trim removed 2 bases at V and 7 bases at J, leaving 6 bases unmatched. The CDR3 runs 15 residues.

The J gene is TRBJ1-2, the V gene TRBV5-8; 10 bases are shared with TRBD1. Germline V gene lookup returns CDR1 SGHTS and CDR2 YDEGEE. CDR3 length equals 16 residues. V lost 4 bases and J lost 6; bases outside the gene matches: 12. Written as DNA, the CDR3 is TGTGCCAGCAGCAATCGTCCGGGACAGGGGCCTCATGGCTACACCTTC. Its protein product is CASSNRPGQGPHGYTF.

V is TRBV7-2 and J is TRBJ2-5; TRBD2 aligns across 7 bases. Per the germline V gene, CDR1 is SGHTA and CDR2 is FQGNSA. After removal of 1 base from V and 5 bases from J, the junction contained 7 bases not matched to a gene. The CDR3 sequence is 15 residues long. DNA of the CDR3: TGTGCCAGCAGCTTAGTTGGAGGACTAGGTGAGACCCAGTACTTC. Amino acids: CASSLVGGLGETQYF.

This chain connects TRBV6-5 to TRBJ1-5; D remains unclear. Germline V gene lookup returns CDR1 MNHEY and CDR2 SVGAGI. The V and J ends lost 0 bases and 6 bases respectively, with 9 bases between them. The CDR3 covers 14 residues. This CDR3 reads CASSYSIRGQPQHF. CDR3 DNA sequence: TGTGCCAGCAGTTACTCCATTAGAGGTCAGCCCCAGCATTTT.

The CDR3 DNA follows: TGTGCCAGCAGCTCACCAGATGCGGGGTACCAAGAGACCCAGTACTTC. This gives the protein CASSSPDAGYQETQYF. The chain uses TRBV7-6 and TRBJ2-5; D is possibly TRBD2 (6 bases). With 4 bases removed from V and 0 bases from J, the gap between germline ends came to 15 bases. This CDR3 is 16 amino acids long. Germline V gene data show CDR1 as SGHVS and CDR2 as FNYEAQ.

The chain links TRBV5-6 to TRBJ2-7, with 13 bases that match TRBD2. After removal of 1 base from V and 7 bases from J, the junction contained 5 bases not matched to a gene. This CDR3 region has 15 residues. Per germline, CDR1 SGHDT and CDR2 YYEEEE. CDR3 protein: CASSLQRLAGGEQYF. CDR3 nucleotides: TGTGCCAGCAGCTTGCAACGACTAGCGGGGGGTGAGCAGTACTTC.

The chain links TRBV7-9 to TRBJ2-1; TRBD2 matches at 10 bases. The CDR3 sequence is 16 residues long. Germline values: CDR1 SEHNR, CDR2 FQNEAQ (reference sequence). After removal of 5 bases from V and 2 bases from J, the junction contained 6 bases not matched to a gene. In DNA, the CDR3 is TGTGCCAGCAGCCCTGGGACTAGCGAAACCTACAATGAGCAGTTCTTC. Translating gives CASSPGTSETYNEQFF.

This chain uses TRBV21-1 with TRBJ2-7; the D call of TRBD2 is as the table states it, not checked on the DNA. TRBV21-1 is a pseudogene locus. The CDR3 is 15 amino acids. CDR3 coding DNA: TGTGCCAGCAGCTTAGGGAGGGGAAGAAAGTACGAGCAGTACTTC. Protein product: CASSLGRGRKYEQYF.

The gene calls are TRBV11-2 and TRBJ2-2; D is perhaps TRBD2 (6 bases). Germline V lookup: CDR1 SGHAT, CDR2 FQNNGV. CDR3 length equals 16 residues. V was clipped by 6 bases and J by 0 bases, with 14 bases between them. The CDR3 reads CASRRPGTSNTGELFF. The CDR3 DNA reads TGTGCCAGCAGACGACCGGGGACTTCGAACACCGGGGAGCTGTTTTTT.

This chain links TRBV24-1 with TRBJ2-3, with a possible D match to TRBD2 (5 bases). V lost 1 base and J 0 bases, leaving 10 bases between the germline ends. Germline loops: CDR1 KGHDR, CDR2 SFDVKD. The length of the CDR3 is 16 residues. The CDR3: CATSDLGLASTDTQYF. The CDR3 DNA reads TGTGCCACCAGTGATTTAGGTCTAGCTAGCACAGATACGCAGTATTTT.

This sequence joins TRBV4-2 and TRBJ2-3, with 12 positions matching TRBD2. This CDR3 spans 20 amino acids. The germline V gene has CDR1 LGHNA and CDR2 YNFKEQ. J was trimmed by 0 bases and V by 0 bases; bases with no gene match: 10. The CDR3 is CASSQDTSGRPPDSTDTQYF. CDR3 nucleotides: TGTGCCAGCAGCCAAGATACTAGCGGGAGGCCGCCAGATAGCACAGATACGCAGTATTTT.

The rearrangement links TRBV7-6 to TRBJ1-2; 11 bases fit TRBD1. The CDR3 spans 15 residues. The germline gives CDR1 SGHVS, CDR2 FNYEAQ. Trimming at V came to 5 bases and at J to 8 bases, leaving 10 bases not matched to a gene. CDR3 DNA sequence: TGTGCCAGCAGCCCGATAGGACAGGGGGCGACCGGCTACACCTTC. It translates to CASSPIGQGATGYTF.

CDR3 sequence (DNA): TGTGCCAGCAGTTACTCGCGGGCCATTTTAGCCAAAAACATTCAGTACTTC. It translates to CASSYSRAILAKNIQYF. The chain uses TRBV6-2 or TRBV6-3 and TRBJ2-4; the D gene is possibly TRBD2 (5 bases). Germline CDR1 and CDR2: MNHEY and SVGEGT. Trimming pared 0 bases from V and 0 bases from J, leaving 12 bases between. The CDR3 sequence is 17 residues long.

The chain couples TRBV3-1 (or the pseudogene TRBV3-2) to TRBJ2-3; a weak D match, TRBD2 (5 bases). Germline assignment: CDR1 LGHDT and CDR2 YNNKEL (reference sequence). The germline V and J ends were trimmed by 4 bases and 0 bases, with 8 bases remaining between them. This CDR3 contains 14 residues. The CDR3, as DNA: TGTGCCAGCAGCCTGCAGCGGAGCACAGATACGCAGTATTTT. Encoded protein: CASSLQRSTDTQYF.

Regarding this clone: The identical CDR3 is also encoded by other nucleotide sequences in the sample. The genes are TRBV5-1 and TRBJ1-4, with D possibly matching TRBD1 (5 bases). The germline V gene has CDR1 SGHRS and CDR2 YFSETQ. V shed 0 bases and J shed 0 bases, with 6 bases lying between them. This CDR3 spans 15 amino acids. The CDR3 DNA follows: TGCGCCAGCAGCTTGGCACAGGCAACTAATGAAAAACTGTTTTTT. Protein product: CASSLAQATNEKLFF.

The chain recombines TRBV11-2 with TRBJ2-1; 8 bases map to TRBD2. Germline V gives CDR1 SGHAT, CDR2 FQNNGV. This CDR3 has 17 residues. Unmatched junction bases numbered 15, after V lost 5 bases and J lost 6 bases. CDR3 protein: CASSRGLATQGGNEQFF. The CDR3 DNA follows: TGTGCCAGCAGCCGTGGACTAGCTACACAAGGGGGCAATGAGCAGTTCTTC.

The rearrangement joins TRBV9 to TRBJ2-2, with a possible D match to TRBD1 (6 bases). From germline, CDR1 is SGDLS and CDR2 YYNGEE. This CDR3 is 15 amino acids long. Trimming took off 3 bases at V and 1 base at J, with 10 bases between the two ends. Written as DNA, the CDR3 is TGTGCCAGCAGCGGGGGGCAGGGGAACACCGGGGAGCTGTTTTTT. Translated: CASSGGQGNTGELFF.

The chain couples TRBV2 to TRBJ2-7; a possible D gene is TRBD1 (6 bases). In germline, CDR1 is SNHLY, CDR2 FYNNEI. V gave up 6 bases and J gave up 1 base, with 16 bases separating them. This CDR3 comprises 15 residues. The CDR3 coding sequence is TGTGCCAGCAGCGCAGGGACATTTGAATCCTACGAGCAGTACTTC. Translation gives CASSAGTFESYEQYF.

The V gene is TRBV18, the J gene TRBJ2-5; 10 nucleotides match TRBD2. From germline, CDR1 is KGHSH and CDR2 LQKENI. The CDR3 is made up of 17 amino acids. V lost 2 bases, J lost 5 bases, and 11 bases stayed unmatched. The CDR3 protein is CASSPRASGGPEETQYF. CDR3 sequence (DNA): TGTGCCAGCTCACCAAGGGCTAGCGGGGGCCCGGAGGAGACCCAGTACTTC.

The chain links TRBV12-3 or TRBV12-4 to TRBJ1-6; D uncertain. Trimming left V 3 bases short and J 7 bases short, with 7 bases between. CDR3 length: 13 amino acids. The CDR3 reads CASSFGRNSPLHF. In DNA form, the CDR3 reads TGTGCCAGCAGTTTCGGGAGAAATTCACCCCTCCACTTT.

V and J are TRBV4-1 and TRBJ2-7, with 7 bases lining up with TRBD1. The CDR3 spans 15 residues. The germline V gene has CDR1 MGHRA and CDR2 YSYEKL. V gave up 1 base and J gave up 2 bases; unmatched junction bases: 5. CDR3 region: CASSQVTGNAYEQYF. The DNA for the CDR3 is TGCGCCAGCAGCCAAGTGACAGGGAATGCCTACGAGCAGTACTTC.

The chain is built from TRBV19 and TRBJ1-1; D not certain. CDR1 is LNHDA and CDR2 is SQIVND in the germline V gene (reference sequence). Deletions cut 4 bases from V and 5 bases from J, with 14 bases between. The CDR3 has 14 residues. CDR3 in amino acids: CASSTSGPGTEAFF. CDR3 sequence (DNA): TGTGCCAGTAGTACCTCCGGTCCGGGGACTGAAGCTTTCTTT.

The gene calls are TRBV5-5 and TRBJ1-6; TRBD1 aligns across 8 bases. This CDR3 has 15 amino acids. J was trimmed by 8 bases and V by 2 bases; bases with no gene match: 6. The germline V gene encodes CDR1 SGHKS and CDR2 YYEKEE (reference sequence). CDR3 protein: CASSLGQGAHSPLHF. CDR3 sequence (DNA): TGTGCCAGCAGCTTAGGACAGGGAGCTCATTCACCCCTCCACTTT.